Following are 10 T cell receptor beta chains from one sample sequenced in a study of radiotherapy plus CTLA-4 blockade in lung cancer. The assay was immunoSEQ multiplex PCR, and TCRdb's table has in-frame clones only and misses some. The data show more than 25,000 clones, with roughly three quarters seen just once and over 15% held by the top ten. The material sequenced was peripheral blood, taken from a patient treated with radiotherapy plus ipilimumab. These receptor sequences come from a human donor with non-small cell lung cancer that progressed on radiotherapy plus ipilimumab.

The rearrangement uses TRBV9 and TRBJ2-5; TRBD2 matches at 7 bases. Unmatched junction bases numbered 5, after V lost 7 bases and J lost 5 bases. There are 12 residues in the CDR3. The germline CDR1 and CDR2 sequences are SGDLS and YYNGEE. The DNA for the CDR3 is TGTGCCAGCCGGGGGGAGGGGGAGACCCAGTACTTC. Translated, it gives CASRGEGETQYF.

The rearrangement joins TRBV16 to TRBJ2-1; no firm D call. This CDR3 spans 12 amino acids. V dropped 6 bases and J dropped 3 bases, with 6 bases sitting between them. Per germline, CDR1 KGHSY and CDR2 FQNENV. CDR3 DNA sequence: TGTGCCAGCAGTTCCGACTACAATGAGCAGTTCTTC. Translated, it gives CASSSDYNEQFF.

V and J are TRBV27 and TRBJ1-5; TRBD1 agrees at 7 bases. Germline V gene lookup returns CDR1 MNHEY and CDR2 SMNVEV (reference sequence). The CDR3 totals 14 residues. After removal of 2 bases from V and 2 bases from J, the junction contained 0 bases not matched to a gene. The CDR3 coding sequence is TGTGCCAGCAGTTTAGGGACAGGCAATCAGCCCCAGCATTTT. Residues: CASSLGTGNQPQHF.

The chain combines TRBV21-1 with TRBJ2-1; TRBD1, the D gene given by the table, was not confirmed from the DNA. TRBV21-1 is classified as a pseudogene. The CDR3 extends over 17 amino acids. In nucleotides, the CDR3 is TGTGCCAGCAGCAAAACCTTGGGACAGGGGAGCCACAATGAGCAGTTCTTC. Its translation: CASSKTLGQGSHNEQFF.

This clone was seen a few times. This sequence joins TRBV28 and TRBJ1-2, with 7 bases aligning to TRBD1. The CDR3 sequence is 13 residues long. The germline V gene encodes CDR1 MDHEN and CDR2 SYDVKM. The J segment lost 4 bases and the V segment lost 8 bases, leaving 7 bases of the junction unmatched. CDR3 nucleotides: TGTGCCAGCTTGCGTAGACAGGGCTATGGCTACACCTTC. This translates into CASLRRQGYGYTF.

This clone was counted once. The chain joins TRBV6-5 to TRBJ2-1; a weak D match, TRBD1 (6 bases). Deletions cut 0 bases from V and 8 bases from J, with 17 bases between. The CDR3 loop spans 16 amino acids. Germline V CDR1 and CDR2: MNHEY, SVGAGI. CDR3 in amino acids: CASSYSLNRAADEQFF. The CDR3 DNA follows: TGTGCCAGCAGTTACTCCCTTAACAGGGCGGCGGATGAGCAGTTCTTC.

The chain combines TRBV7-2 with TRBJ2-3; the D call may be TRBD1 or TRBD2 (6 bases each). The CDR3 sequence is 18 residues long. CDR1 is SGHTA and CDR2 is FQGNSA in the germline V gene. The V gene lost 3 bases and the J gene lost 1 base, with 20 bases spanning the gap. As DNA, the CDR3 is TGTGCCAGCAGCTTTGTCCTAAACCCGGGGGCCGGCACAGATACGCAGTATTTT. This translates into CASSFVLNPGAGTDTQYF.

This clone was detected only a few times. This chain connects TRBV11-2 to TRBJ2-3; 8 bases match TRBD2. The CDR3 length is 16 residues. V gave up 4 bases and J gave up 0 bases; unmatched junction bases: 6. Germline V gene lookup returns CDR1 SGHAT and CDR2 FQNNGV. The CDR3 sequence: CASSSVGGVSTDTQYF. CDR3 in DNA: TGTGCCAGCAGCTCCGTCGGGGGGGTTAGCACAGATACGCAGTATTTT.

The table lists this clone with a count of one. The chain recombines TRBV2 with TRBJ1-1; D perhaps matches TRBD1 (6 bases). V shed 5 bases and J shed 12 bases, with 13 bases lying between them. The CDR3 loop spans 11 amino acids. From germline, CDR1 is SNHLY and CDR2 FYNNEI. CDR3 protein: CASSLQRGTFF. The CDR3 DNA reads as TGTGCCAGCAGTTTACAGAGGGGGACTTTCTTT.

The rearrangement joins TRBV7-4 to TRBJ2-2; tentatively, D is TRBD2 (6 bases). From germline, CDR1 is SGHVT and CDR2 SQSDAQ. The V end lost 11 bases, the J end lost 1 base, and 26 bases lay between the germline ends. The CDR3 extends over 18 amino acids. The CDR3: CALTPELAPSGNTGELFF. As DNA, the CDR3 is TGTGCCCTCACCCCCGAGCTAGCGCCCTCAGGGAACACCGGGGAGCTGTTTTTT. The entire variable domain, with the rest obtained from reference TRBV7-4 and TRBJ2-2, is as follows: GAGVSQSPRYKVAKRGRDVALRCDSISGHVTLYWYRQTLGQGSEVLTYSQSDAQRDKSGRPSGRFSAERPERSVSTLKIQRTEQGDSAVYLCALTPELAPSGNTGELFFGEGSRLTVL.